This T cell receptor (beta chain) originates from a study of cytotoxic CD8 clonotypes in ibrutinib-treated CLL. Looking at the study overall: Patients: roughly 11 relapsed/refractory, fewer than 16 treatment-naive, 17 to 18 IGHV unmutated. Responses: roughly 25 partial, 2 complete; after median approximately six years, around 14 stayed remitted, around twelve progressed. Notes on the study in general: At the start, clonality exceeded age-matched healthy donors and followed circulating CD8+ T-cell counts. Clonality was higher at ibrutinib response and returned toward baseline at progression.

This clone was seen once. Its target is unknown. This CDR3 is built from 13 residues. Germline V gene lookup returns CDR1 SNHLY and CDR2 FYNNEI. The V end was cut by 4 bases, the J end by 8 bases, with 12 bases between. This table comes from immunoSEQ multiplex PCR, and its TCRdb copy is limited to in-frame clones, with some not included. In the table there are about 76,000 clones, just over 85% of which are singletons. The material was PBMCs, obtained before ibrutinib treatment. The V gene is TRBV2, the J gene TRBJ2-1; no reliable D call. This TCR came from a human donor with chronic lymphocytic leukemia. The CDR3, as DNA: TGTGCCAGCAGTGCAGACGATCCGGATGAGCAGTTCTTC. Its protein is CASSADDPDEQFF.